Included here is one TCR beta chain sequence, with context. No patient escaped relapse after autologous stem cell transplantation, and brentuximab vedotin exposure varied. The data stem from a study of PD-1 blockade in classical Hodgkin lymphoma. There are 17 residues in the CDR3. V lost 0 bases and J lost 0, with 9 bases in between. CDR1 MGHRA and CDR2 YSYEKL come from the germline V gene. Sequenced by immunoSEQ multiplex PCR; TCRdb stores in-frame clones only, minus some. The sample has around 46,000 clones, around 80% seen once; the top ten hold approximately 20%. The source was peripheral blood mononuclear cells (PBMCs), collected before the second cycle of nivolumab. This clonotype originated in a human donor with classical Hodgkin lymphoma. The chain couples TRBV4-1 to TRBJ2-6, with D perhaps matching TRBD2 (6 bases). The CDR3 nucleotides are TGCGCCAGCAGCCAAGAAAGGACTATCTCTGGGGCCAACGTCCTGACTTTC. Amino acids: CASSQERTISGANVLTF.